Below, 14 T cell receptor beta chains from the same sample are listed, as sequenced in a study of blood T cell repertoires in COVID-19. Profiling relied on immunoSEQ multiplex PCR, and the TCRdb table lists in-frame clones only, not all of them. Among 140,000 to 150,000 clones listed, around 89% were seen once. The material sequenced was PBMCs or T cells enriched from blood (not recorded which). These TCRs come from a young woman with acute COVID-19.

This clone is a singleton in its sample. This chain uses TRBV5-4 with TRBJ2-7; 14 positions agree with TRBD2. V was pared by 5 bases and J by 4 bases, with 5 bases of the junction left unmatched. Germline V lookup: CDR1 SGHNT, CDR2 YYREEE (reference sequence). CDR3 size: 15 residues. The CDR3 DNA follows: TGTGCCAGCAGTCGACTAGCGGGAGGGCCGTACGAGCAGTACTTC. Translation gives CASSRLAGGPYEQYF.

This clone was counted once. This chain links TRBV3-1 (or the pseudogene TRBV3-2) with TRBJ1-5; D not resolved. The V and J ends lost 4 bases and 2 bases respectively, with 9 bases between them. This CDR3 has 14 residues. CDR1 LGHDT and CDR2 YNNKEL come from the germline V gene (reference sequence). The CDR3 DNA follows: TGTGCCAGCAGCCGCGGGGATGGCAATCAGCCCCAGCATTTT. Protein: CASSRGDGNQPQHF.

V is TRBV5-1 and J is TRBJ2-2; no firm D call. This CDR3 has 13 residues. In germline, CDR1 is SGHRS, CDR2 YFSETQ. V lost 0 bases, J lost 5 bases, and 5 bases lay in between. The CDR3 loop reads CASSLAVTGELFF. CDR3 coding DNA: TGCGCCAGCAGCTTGGCAGTAACCGGGGAGCTGTTTTTT.

The chain has TRBV30 and TRBJ2-7, with 12 bases aligning to TRBD2. The germline V gene encodes CDR1 GTSNPN and CDR2 SVGIG (reference sequence). The V segment lost 3 bases and the J segment 6 bases; nucleotides outside the gene matches: 6. The length of the CDR3 is 14 residues. DNA for the CDR3: TGTGCCTGGAGGCAGACTAGCGGGAGCGCCGAGCAGTACTTC. Amino acids: CAWRQTSGSAEQYF.

This chain links TRBV18 with TRBJ2-7, with 14 bases that match TRBD2. V dropped 0 bases and J dropped 6; count of bases not matched to a gene: 1. Germline CDR1 is KGHSH and CDR2 is LQKENI. The CDR3 consists of 15 residues. CDR3 sequence reads: CASSPPGLAGGEQYF. The CDR3 region has the DNA TGTGCCAGCTCACCACCAGGACTAGCGGGAGGCGAGCAGTACTTC.

V is TRBV4-3 and J is TRBJ2-4, with D possibly matching TRBD1 (5 bases). The CDR3 is 15 residues long. CDR1 is LGHNA, CDR2 YSLEER, per germline. V lost 4 bases, J lost 0 bases, and 10 bases lay in between. CDR3 in DNA: TGCGCCAGCAGCCTAGAGACAGTAGCCAAAAACATTCAGTACTTC. Its protein is CASSLETVAKNIQYF.

The chain is built from TRBV28 and TRBJ1-4; D not resolved. The CDR3 extends over 15 amino acids. Looked up from germline, CDR1 is MDHEN and CDR2 is SYDVKM. Between the trimmed V and J ends, which lost 7 bases and 7 bases, there was a span of 19 bases. CDR3 in DNA: TGTGCCAGCACTCAAAGGTCCGGGGTGGGTGAAAAACTGTTTTTT. Translated, it gives CASTQRSGVGEKLFF.

This clone was picked up a small number of times. The gene calls are TRBV15 and TRBJ2-3; perhaps TRBD2 as D (7 bases). V was pared by 0 bases and J by 0 bases, with 13 bases between. This CDR3 region has 17 residues. Germline V lookup: CDR1 LNHNV, CDR2 YYDKDF (reference sequence). The CDR3, as DNA: TGTGCCACCAGCAGAGACGAGGGGGGGATAAGCACAGATACGCAGTATTTT. It codes for CATSRDEGGISTDTQYF.

This chain links TRBV16 with TRBJ1-5, with 7 nucleotides matching TRBD1. V lost 0 bases and J lost 5; bases outside the gene matches: 4. This CDR3 region has 15 residues. The V gene's germline CDR1 is KGHSY and CDR2 FQNENV. CDR3 amino acids: CASSQSTGNHQPQHF. CDR3 DNA sequence: TGTGCCAGCAGCCAATCGACAGGGAACCATCAGCCCCAGCATTTT.

The CDR3 here is CASSQDGGVSEQYF. The CDR3 nucleotides are TGTGCCAGCAGCCAAGACGGGGGGGTATCCGAGCAGTACTTC. The rearrangement joins TRBV3-1 (or the pseudogene TRBV3-2) to TRBJ2-7, with TRBD2 matching 8 bases. Trimming at V came to 0 bases and at J to 6 bases, leaving 4 bases not matched to a gene. Germline CDR1 reads LGHDT; CDR2 reads YNNKEL (reference sequence). This CDR3 is built from 14 residues.

The V and J genes are TRBV28 and TRBJ2-7, with D perhaps TRBD2 (6 bases). The length of the CDR3 is 13 residues. V lost 5 bases and J 2 bases, leaving 10 bases between the germline ends. Germline V gives CDR1 MDHEN, CDR2 SYDVKM. The CDR3 loop is CASSPGGAYEQYF. The CDR3 DNA sequence: TGTGCCAGCAGTCCAGGCGGGGCCTACGAGCAGTACTTC.

V and J are TRBV5-1 and TRBJ1-2; 8 bases are shared with TRBD1. The germline V gene has CDR1 SGHRS and CDR2 YFSETQ. J was trimmed by 2 bases and V by 3 bases; bases with no gene match: 3. The CDR3 totals 14 residues. CDR3 nucleotide sequence: TGCGCCAGCAGCTCCGGACAGGGAAACTATGGCTACACCTTC. Protein sequence: CASSSGQGNYGYTF.

The chain links TRBV29-1 to TRBJ2-5, with 10 bases lining up with TRBD1. The CDR3 spans 14 residues. CDR1 SQVTM and CDR2 ANQGSEA come from the germline V gene. V lost 4 bases and J lost 2; bases outside the gene matches: 4. CDR3 sequence (DNA): TGCAGCGTTGCGAGGACAGGGGGGCAAGAGACCCAGTACTTC. Its translation is CSVARTGGQETQYF. Using reference TRBV29-1 and TRBJ2-5 for the parts outside the CDR3, the full variable domain is SAVISQKPSRDICQRGTSLTIQCQVDSQVTMMFWYRQQPGQSLTLIATANQGSEATYESGFVIDKFPISRPNLTFSTLTVSNMSPEDSSIYLCSVARTGGQETQYFGPGTRLLVL.

This clone was seen a few times. The rearrangement uses TRBV12-3 or TRBV12-4 and TRBJ2-1, with D tentatively TRBD2 (5 bases). The CDR3 length is 12 residues. V was trimmed by 3 bases and J by 6 bases, leaving 6 bases between them. The CDR3 DNA reads TGTGCCAGCAGTTTCGGAGGCAATGAGCAGTTCTTC. Amino acids: CASSFGGNEQFF.